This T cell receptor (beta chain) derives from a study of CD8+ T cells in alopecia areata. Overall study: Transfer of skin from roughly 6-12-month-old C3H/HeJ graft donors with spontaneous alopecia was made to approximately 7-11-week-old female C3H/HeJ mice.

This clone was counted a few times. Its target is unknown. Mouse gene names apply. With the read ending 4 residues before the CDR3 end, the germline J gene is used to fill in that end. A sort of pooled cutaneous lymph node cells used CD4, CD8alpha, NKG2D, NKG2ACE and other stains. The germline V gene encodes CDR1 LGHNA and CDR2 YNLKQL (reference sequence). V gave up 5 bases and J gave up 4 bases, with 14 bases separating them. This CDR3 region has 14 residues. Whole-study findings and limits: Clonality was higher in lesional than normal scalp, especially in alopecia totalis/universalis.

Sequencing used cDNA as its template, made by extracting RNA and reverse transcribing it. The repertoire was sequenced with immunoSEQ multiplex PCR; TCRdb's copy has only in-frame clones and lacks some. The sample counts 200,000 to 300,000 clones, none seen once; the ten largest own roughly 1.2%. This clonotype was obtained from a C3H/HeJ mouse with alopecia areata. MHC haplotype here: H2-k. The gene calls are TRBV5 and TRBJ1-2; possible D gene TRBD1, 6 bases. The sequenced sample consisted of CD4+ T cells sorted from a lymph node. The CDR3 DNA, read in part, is TGTGCCAGCAGCTCCCAACAGGGAGGCTCC. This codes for CASSSQQGGS. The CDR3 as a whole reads CASSSQQGGSDYTF.